This T cell receptor beta chain was captured in a study of T cell responses to AZD1222 COVID-19 vaccine. Sequencing used immunoSEQ multiplex PCR; TCRdb keeps in-frame clones, though not all of them. The data show roughly 160,000 clones, roughly nine tenths seen once. With regard to this clone: What it recognizes is unknown.

Trimming left V 2 bases short and J 1 base short, with 11 bases between. Germline CDR1 is MNHNS and CDR2 is SASEGT. The CDR3 has 16 residues. Overall study findings and caveats: Females outnumbered males among donors, who were mostly white British; clonal diversity was possibly underestimated. Every sample of the repertoires postdated the peak T cell response.

The material was peripheral blood, obtained on day 0 of AZD1222 vaccination. The receptor was isolated from an adult in good health. The chain links TRBV6-1 to TRBJ2-2; D is possibly TRBD2 (6 bases). The DNA for the CDR3 is TGTGCCAGCAGTGAACTCGCGGGAAGGAACACCGGGGAGCTGTTTTTT. Translated: CASSELAGRNTGELFF.